The source of this TCR beta chain is a study of T cell changes during pregnancy in multiple sclerosis. Trimming cost V 0 bases and J 5 bases; bases outside gene matches: 5. The V gene's germline CDR1 is KGHSH and CDR2 LQKENI. There are 15 residues in the CDR3. The protocol was immunoSEQ multiplex PCR, while the TCRdb copy is restricted to in-frame clones and leaves out a portion. The sample holds over 30,000 clones; approximately 90% are singletons and the top ten take 0.78%. Source: CD4+ T cells from peripheral blood mononuclear cells, taken in the third trimester of pregnancy. The J gene is TRBJ2-5, the V gene TRBV18, with 8 bases aligning to TRBD2. The receptor's source is a female donor with multiple sclerosis, enrolled in a pregnancy study. Here the CDR3 reads CASSPPGTRGETQYF. CDR3 DNA sequence: TGTGCCAGCTCACCACCCGGGACTAGGGGTGAGACCCAGTACTTC.